These 14 T cell receptor beta chains were sequenced from one sample in a study of technical replicates of blood from several donors. Repertoires were generated with immunoSEQ multiplex PCR, while TCRdb's copy carries only in-frame clones and drops some. Found here are 65,000 to 95,000 clones, around 94% of them singletons; the top ten hold about 0.4%. Sequences were obtained from T cells isolated from PBMCs. These receptors were taken from a human donor in good health.

V gene TRBV27 combines with J gene TRBJ1-5; D ambiguous. V shed 5 bases and J shed 1 base, with 12 bases lying between them. This CDR3 comprises 15 residues. The germline V gene encodes CDR1 MNHEY and CDR2 SMNVEV (reference sequence). The DNA of the CDR3 is TGTGCCAGCAGTGAAGCCTGGGCCAGCAATCAGCCCCAGCATTTT. It yields the protein CASSEAWASNQPQHF.

This sequence joins TRBV4-3 and TRBJ1-4; 9 bases align to TRBD1. The CDR3 length is 15 residues. Losses at the gene ends were 4 bases for V and 4 bases for J; bases not matched to a gene: 4. CDR1 is LGHNA, CDR2 YSLEER, per germline. CDR3 region: CASSRLTGGNEKLFF. CDR3 DNA sequence: TGCGCCAGCAGCCGATTGACAGGGGGTAATGAAAAACTGTTTTTT.

The chain employs TRBV11-2 and TRBJ2-1, with 7 nucleotides matching TRBD2. The CDR3 totals 15 residues. V gave up 4 bases and J gave up 6 bases; unmatched junction bases: 9. Looked up from germline, CDR1 is SGHAT and CDR2 is FQNNGV. The CDR3 DNA is TGTGCCAGCAGCTATGGACTAGGAAGGCTCAATGAGCAGTTCTTC. This gives the protein CASSYGLGRLNEQFF.

This sequence joins TRBV19 and TRBJ1-1, with D hard to call. The CDR3 length is 12 residues. Per germline, CDR1 LNHDA and CDR2 SQIVND (reference sequence). The V and J ends lost 5 bases and 3 bases respectively, with 7 bases between them. CDR3 nucleotides: TGTGCCAGTAGTTACCGGGACACTGAAGCTTTCTTT. It specifies CASSYRDTEAFF.

The V and J genes are TRBV28 and TRBJ1-5; D remains unclear. This CDR3 has 15 residues. CDR1 and CDR2 from the germline V gene are MDHEN and SYDVKM. Trimming pared 3 bases from V and 7 bases from J, leaving 16 bases between. In nucleotides, the CDR3 is TGTGCCAGCAGTTTTCCCTCCAGATCCAGACAGCCCCAGCATTTT. Amino acid sequence: CASSFPSRSRQPQHF.

The gene calls are TRBV5-6 and TRBJ1-5, with 8 bases aligning to TRBD1. V lost 2 bases, J lost 6 bases, and 7 bases stayed unmatched. This CDR3 region has 15 residues. In germline, CDR1 is SGHDT, CDR2 YYEEEE. Here the CDR3 DNA reads TGTGCCAGCAGCTTAACAACAGGGGGGGCTCAGCCCCAGCATTTT. Residues: CASSLTTGGAQPQHF.

The chain combines TRBV28 with TRBJ2-1; 9 nucleotides line up with TRBD2. The germline gives CDR1 MDHEN, CDR2 SYDVKM. V was pared by 0 bases and J by 5 bases, with 8 bases of the junction left unmatched. The CDR3 spans 17 residues. The CDR3 DNA reads as TGTGCCAGCAGTTTATGGGACTCTAGCGGGGAAAACAATGAGCAGTTCTTC. Protein sequence: CASSLWDSSGENNEQFF.

This sequence joins TRBV7-2 and TRBJ1-5; no firm D call. The V gene's germline CDR1 is SGHTA and CDR2 FQGNSA. Trimming removed 1 base at V and 6 bases at J, with 13 bases between. CDR3 length: 15 amino acids. CDR3 amino acids: CASSLGARGFQPQHF. CDR3 nucleotide sequence: TGTGCCAGCAGCTTAGGTGCTAGAGGGTTTCAGCCCCAGCATTTT.

This chain connects TRBV6-5 to TRBJ2-1, with TRBD2 matching 13 bases. CDR3 size: 15 residues. CDR1 MNHEY and CDR2 SVGAGI come from the germline V gene. J was trimmed by 4 bases and V by 8 bases; bases with no gene match: 5. The CDR3 bases are TGTGCCAGCCGACTAGCGGGAGGCCCTTACAATGAGCAGTTCTTC. Amino acids: CASRLAGGPYNEQFF.

The chain has TRBV7-9 and TRBJ1-1, with a weak D call TRBD1 (5 bases). This CDR3 spans 14 amino acids. V gave up 4 bases and J gave up 2 bases, with 11 bases separating them. Germline CDR1 and CDR2: SEHNR and FQNEAQ (reference sequence). CDR3 in DNA: TGTGCCAGCAGCTCACAGGCCCCAAACACTGAAGCTTTCTTT. Protein sequence: CASSSQAPNTEAFF. The whole variable domain, filled in from reference TRBV7-9 and TRBJ1-1, reads DTGVSQNPRHKITKRGQNVTFRCDPISEHNRLYWYRQTLGQGPEFLTYFQNEAQLEKSRLLSDRFSAERPKGSFSTLEIQRTEQGDSAMYLCASSSQAPNTEAFFGQGTRLTVV.

The V gene is TRBV6-1, the J gene TRBJ2-3, with 9 bases fitting TRBD2. From germline, CDR1 is MNHNS and CDR2 SASEGT. The CDR3 is made up of 15 amino acids. The V gene end was trimmed by 0 bases and the J gene end by 7 bases; junction bases not matched to a gene: 5. CDR3 sequence (DNA): TGTGCCAGCAGTGAAGCCGGGCGGGAGGGATATACGCAGTATTTT. Translation gives CASSEAGREGYTQYF.

The chain joins TRBV19 to TRBJ1-2, with TRBD1 matching over 8 bases. Germline-derived CDR1 and CDR2 are LNHDA and SQIVND (reference sequence). This CDR3 contains 14 residues. V was pared by 5 bases and J by 6 bases, with 8 bases of the junction left unmatched. CDR3 amino acids: CASSFQGQVNGYTF. CDR3 sequence (DNA): TGTGCCAGTAGTTTTCAGGGACAGGTAAATGGCTACACCTTC.

This clone was counted a single time. The chain carries TRBV30 and TRBJ2-5; perhaps TRBD1 as D (5 bases). Germline V lookup: CDR1 GTSNPN, CDR2 SVGIG (reference sequence). V was trimmed by 5 bases and J by 4 bases, leaving 20 bases between them. This CDR3 is 15 amino acids long. The CDR3 DNA follows: TGTGCCTGGGACGAAATCCTAGGGGTCTCAGAGACCCAGTACTTC. Translated: CAWDEILGVSETQYF.

The chain couples TRBV23-1 to TRBJ1-1; 8 nucleotides align to TRBD1. TRBV23-1 is flagged as an ORF with uncertain function. Losses at the gene ends were 5 bases for V and 3 bases for J; bases not matched to a gene: 11. CDR3 length: 16 amino acids. The CDR3 here is CASSWVRGQLHTEAFF. CDR3 bases: TGCGCCAGCAGTTGGGTCAGGGGGCAATTACACACTGAAGCTTTCTTT.